This T cell receptor beta chain was sequenced during a study of spatial heterogeneity in lung cancer. Study as a whole: Untreated early-stage non-small cell lung cancer patients, 70 to 85 in total, were the donors.

This clonotype came up many times. Regarding time point: blood at routine non-recurrence follow-up after resection. The authors sequenced whole RNA from tumor, nontumor lung or frozen PBMC without sorting. Each CDR3 protein gets one entry after TCRdb re-called the 5' RACE reads with MiXCR. The data show some 43,000 distinct CDR3 sequences, 8% to 11% seen once. The sample was PBMCs, taken at follow-up. The sequence derives from a female donor with early-stage non-small cell lung cancer.

The CDR3 region is CASSIREYGSPLHF. In DNA, the CDR3 is TGCGCCAGCAGCATCAGGGAGTACGGTTCACCCCTCCACTTT. The rearrangement links TRBV5-1 to TRBJ1-6, with D possibly being TRBD1 (5 bases). Germline loops: CDR1 SGHRS, CDR2 YFSETQ. V was pared by 4 bases and J by 9 bases, with 14 bases between. The CDR3 is 14 amino acids.